This TCR beta chain was retrieved from a study of blood T cell repertoires in COVID-19. On the study more broadly: Material from acute and convalescent COVID-19 was sourced from the United States, Italy and Spain.

Clones were read by immunoSEQ multiplex PCR, and TCRdb kept only the in-frame ones, dropping some. This table holds about 120,000 clones, 81% found once. With V trimmed by 5 bases and J by 6 bases, 15 bases remained unmatched. Per the germline V gene, CDR1 is LNHDA and CDR2 is SQIVND (reference sequence). CDR3 length equals 16 residues. Sequences were obtained from peripheral blood. The clonotype originates from a woman between 45 and 60 years old with acute or convalescent COVID-19. This chain links TRBV19 with TRBJ1-2; 7 bases line up with TRBD1. CDR3 sequence: CASSPPRQGGLHGYTF. In DNA, the CDR3 is TGTGCCAGTAGTCCCCCGAGACAGGGAGGCCTGCATGGCTACACCTTC.